The T cell receptor (beta chain) described here comes from a study of response to subunit inactivated influenza vaccine. Study-wide findings and caveats: The authors offered the suggestion that each seasonal influenza vaccination recruits few new T cells.

From germline, CDR1 is LGHNA and CDR2 YSLEER. With 0 bases removed from V and 5 bases from J, the gap between germline ends came to 10 bases. The CDR3 totals 14 residues. TCRdb recomputed calls from the RT-PCR reads with MiXCR, one row per CDR3 protein. The sample has 550,000 to 600,000 distinct CDR3 sequences; 12% are singletons. This clonotype was counted only a few times. The antigen remains unidentified. V usage is TRBV4-3 and J usage is TRBJ1-1; D is ambiguous. This TCR was recovered from a middle-aged man who received an inactivated influenza vaccine. The sequencing used PBMCs from blood, collected on the day of vaccination. For the CDR3, the DNA is TGCGCCAGCAGCCAAGAGGGGAGGCGGACTGAAGCTTTCTTT. It translates to CASSQEGRRTEAFF.